Sequencing of this T cell receptor (beta chain) was carried out in a study of blood T cell repertoires in COVID-19. Across the study: In each case, the material was cDNA or gDNA derived from T cells, B-cell-depleted T cells, or PBMCs.

The germline V gene encodes CDR1 MDHEN and CDR2 SYDVKM. Trimming took 4 bases from V and 6 from J; bases not matched to a gene: 5. The length of the CDR3 is 14 residues. In the study's own analysis: The authors estimated nucleated cell counts from reference gene primer amplification. The protocol was immunoSEQ multiplex PCR, while the TCRdb copy is restricted to in-frame clones and leaves out a portion. The V and J calls and clone size come from that table; D and trimming were worked out from the DNA. The table shows approximately 120,000 clones, with over 75% occurring only once. This clone appeared a few times.

This chain joins TRBV28 and TRBJ2-1; 8 nucleotides agree with TRBD1. Sequenced material: peripheral blood. The source is a woman of 80 years or more with acute or convalescent COVID-19. CDR3: CASSSWTGLNEQFF. The CDR3 DNA is TGTGCCAGCAGTTCCTGGACAGGGCTCAATGAGCAGTTCTTC. The variable domain in full, completed from reference TRBV28 and TRBJ2-1, reads DVKVTQSSRYLVKRTGEKVFLECVQDMDHENMFWYRQDPGLGLRLIYFSYDVKMKEKGDIPEGYSVSREKKERFSLILESASTNQTSMYLCASSSWTGLNEQFFGPGTRLTVL.